These 18 T cell receptor beta chains were sequenced from one sample in a study of shared T cell receptors in the human thymus. This table comes from immunoSEQ multiplex PCR, and its TCRdb copy is limited to in-frame clones, with some not included. The sample lists hundreds of thousands of clones; around 87% were seen once. The data were also submitted as part of a second study, on human thymus T cells.

The sequencing input was thymocytes. The source of these receptors is a boy younger than two with a congenital heart defect.

The chain carries TRBV30 and TRBJ1-5; no clear D gene. The CDR3 loop spans 14 amino acids. The germline V gene encodes CDR1 GTSNPN and CDR2 SVGIG (reference sequence). The CDR3, as DNA: TGTGCGTCCACCTCGACGGGAATCAATCAGCCCCAGCATTTT. It codes for CASTSTGINQPQHF.

The chain is built from TRBV5-5 and TRBJ1-5, with 9 bases aligning to TRBD1. The CDR3 sequence is 16 residues long. V trimming: 0 bases; J trimming: 7 bases; junction bases outside the gene matches: 8. CDR1 and CDR2 from the germline V gene are SGHKS and YYEKEE (reference sequence). CDR3 loop: CASSLGGTGWKQPQHF. CDR3 nucleotide sequence: TGTGCCAGCAGCTTGGGTGGGACAGGGTGGAAACAGCCCCAGCATTTT.

The J gene is TRBJ2-7, the V gene TRBV27, with 8 bases lining up with TRBD1. The CDR3 totals 14 residues. Germline CDR1 reads MNHEY; CDR2 reads SMNVEV (reference sequence). The V segment lost 2 bases and the J segment 3 bases; nucleotides outside the gene matches: 3. Written as DNA, the CDR3 is TGTGCCAGCAGTTTAAGGGACAGGAGCTACGAGCAGTACTTC. Translating gives CASSLRDRSYEQYF.

The chain carries TRBV7-9 and TRBJ1-1; perhaps TRBD1 as D (6 bases). V lost 9 bases to trimming and J lost 1 base, with 15 bases between them. The germline CDR1 and CDR2 sequences are SEHNR and FQNEAQ (reference sequence). The CDR3 sequence is 14 residues long. CDR3 region: CASERGQSNTEAFF. The CDR3 nucleotides are TGTGCCAGTGAGCGCGGACAGTCGAACACTGAAGCTTTCTTT. The full variable domain, with the rest looked up from reference TRBV7-9 and TRBJ1-1, is DTGVSQNPRHKITKRGQNVTFRCDPISEHNRLYWYRQTLGQGPEFLTYFQNEAQLEKSRLLSDRFSAERPKGSFSTLEIQRTEQGDSAMYLCASERGQSNTEAFFGQGTRLTVV.

The V and J genes are TRBV29-1 and TRBJ2-7; D possibly corresponds to TRBD1 (5 bases). Trimming took off 3 bases at V and 2 bases at J, with 8 bases between the two ends. Germline V lookup: CDR1 SQVTM, CDR2 ANQGSEA. The CDR3 spans 12 residues. The CDR3 loop reads CSVEGLAYEQYF. The CDR3 DNA sequence: TGCAGCGTTGAGGGGCTAGCCTACGAGCAGTACTTC.

This clone was observed a single time. The chain employs TRBV2 and TRBJ2-7; TRBD2 agrees at 8 bases. The CDR3 sequence is 13 residues long. Germline CDR1 is SNHLY and CDR2 is FYNNEI. The V and J ends lost 4 bases and 3 bases, in that order; junction bases with no gene match: 2. CDR3 bases: TGTGCCAGCAGTGCGGGGACTAGCTACGAGCAGTACTTC. This sequence encodes CASSAGTSYEQYF.

This clone was counted a few times. This rearrangement joins TRBV5-6 to TRBJ2-7; TRBD1 agrees at 7 bases. V gave up 2 bases and J gave up 12 bases; unmatched junction bases: 5. This CDR3 has 11 residues. CDR1 and CDR2 (germline): SGHDT, YYEEEE. CDR3 DNA sequence: TGTGCCAGCAGCTTACCGGGACAGATGTACTTC. Translated: CASSLPGQMYF.

This clone showed up just a few times. This chain joins TRBV7-2 and TRBJ2-1; 9 bases align to TRBD2. The CDR3 consists of 19 residues. The V gene end was trimmed by 5 bases and the J gene end by 3 bases; junction bases not matched to a gene: 17. CDR1 and CDR2 (germline): SGHTA, FQGNSA. The CDR3 DNA reads as TGTGCCAGCAGCGATCTAGCGGGGAACCAACAAGGGGGCTACAATGAGCAGTTCTTC. Its translation: CASSDLAGNQQGGYNEQFF.

The sample holds a few counts of this clone. The V gene is TRBV10-1, the J gene TRBJ2-3; 8 nucleotides line up with TRBD1. The V gene end was trimmed by 4 bases and the J gene end by 0 bases; junction bases not matched to a gene: 18. Germline V CDR1 and CDR2: WNHNN, SYGVQD (reference sequence). The CDR3 consists of 20 residues. CDR3 amino acids: CASSAQGTGTNVNSTDTQYF. The CDR3 DNA is TGCGCCAGCAGTGCCCAAGGGACAGGTACAAACGTCAATAGCACAGATACGCAGTATTTT.

This chain connects TRBV19 to TRBJ1-1; 7 nucleotides match TRBD1. V lost 4 bases and J lost 4; bases outside the gene matches: 9. The CDR3 totals 15 residues. CDR1 is LNHDA, CDR2 SQIVND, per germline (reference sequence). CDR3 amino acids: CASSTNEPGGTEAFF. For the CDR3, the DNA is TGTGCCAGTAGTACTAACGAACCAGGGGGCACTGAAGCTTTCTTT.

The chain carries TRBV21-1 and TRBJ2-3; the D call TRBD1 from the table was never checked on the DNA. TRBV21-1 is given as a pseudogene. The CDR3 has 15 residues. The CDR3 coding sequence is TGTGCCAGCAGCAAAGAGGGGAACGCCACAGATACGCAGTATTTT. Translating gives CASSKEGNATDTQYF.

This CDR3 reads CASSLNRGSLLHF. The CDR3, as DNA: TGTGCCAGCAGTTTAAACAGGGGCTCGCTCCTCCACTTT. The chain has TRBV27 and TRBJ1-6; 7 nucleotides align to TRBD1. The junction had 7 bases not matched to a gene; V was cut back by 2 bases and J by 15 bases. The CDR3 sequence is 13 residues long. Germline V gives CDR1 MNHEY, CDR2 SMNVEV (reference sequence).

This sequence joins TRBV6-5 and TRBJ2-7; 12 bases agree with TRBD1. With V trimmed by 0 bases and J by 6 bases, 6 bases remained unmatched. CDR3 length: 16 residues. The germline gives CDR1 MNHEY, CDR2 SVGAGI. The CDR3 nucleotides read TGTGCCAGCAGTTACTCGGGACAGGGGGCCCCCCTCGAGCAGTACTTC. Amino acid sequence: CASSYSGQGAPLEQYF.

The chain has TRBV27 and TRBJ2-7, with TRBD1 matching over 8 bases. Trimming took 4 bases from V and 2 from J; bases not matched to a gene: 7. Germline CDR1 reads MNHEY; CDR2 reads SMNVEV (reference sequence). The CDR3 contains 15 residues. The CDR3 here is CASSSPGQEPYEQYF. The DNA for the CDR3 is TGTGCCAGCAGTTCACCGGGACAGGAACCCTACGAGCAGTACTTC.

The chain employs TRBV9 and TRBJ2-5; 9 bases are shared with TRBD2. The CDR3 runs to 15 residues. V shed 3 bases and J 3 bases; nucleotides not matched to a gene: 6. Looked up from germline, CDR1 is SGDLS and CDR2 is YYNGEE. The CDR3 region has the DNA TGTGCCAGCAGCGATGCTAGCGGGGCGAAAGAGACCCAGTACTTC. This codes for CASSDASGAKETQYF.

The V and J genes are TRBV15 and TRBJ2-5; tentative D call: TRBD2 (5 bases). V was cut by 2 bases and J by 6 bases, with 22 bases left in between. Germline values: CDR1 LNHNV, CDR2 YYDKDF (reference sequence). The CDR3 has 17 amino acids. The CDR3 nucleotides are TGTGCCACCAGCAGACCAACCCCGGGGTTTTTAGAGAAGACCCAGTACTTC. This gives the protein CATSRPTPGFLEKTQYF.

The J gene is TRBJ2-7, the V gene TRBV4-1; no reliable D call. This CDR3 is 14 amino acids long. V lost 0 bases, J lost 3 bases, and 9 bases lay in between. The germline V gene encodes CDR1 MGHRA and CDR2 YSYEKL. The CDR3 DNA reads TGCGCCAGCAGCCAAGATACACCGATCTACGAGCAGTACTTC. Translated, it gives CASSQDTPIYEQYF.

To note about this clone: The junction differs from germline at one of its ends, possibly a read error. The J gene is TRBJ2-7, the V gene TRBV2; the D is unclear. The CDR3 runs 8 residues. CDR1 is SNHLY and CDR2 is FYNNEI in the germline V gene. The CDR3: CASSDGCF. The CDR3 DNA is TGTGCCAGCAGTGACGGTTGCTTC.